The 30 T cell receptor beta chains in this list originate from one sample, sequenced in a study of cytomegalovirus exposure and HLA in healthy donors. Primers: 60 Vbeta forward and 13 Jbeta reverse. Sequencing was performed with immunoSEQ multiplex PCR; in TCRdb, only in-frame clones are kept and a portion is missing. The sample lists about 150,000 clones, approximately 79% occurring once. Sequences were obtained from PBMCs. Receptors originate from a male donor in good health and CMV-seronegative.

This chain connects TRBV10-3 to TRBJ2-7; 10 bases are shared with TRBD1. The CDR3 totals 17 residues. Trimming removed 2 bases from V and 0 bases from J; junction bases left unmatched: 7. The germline CDR1 and CDR2 sequences are ENHRY and SYGVKD. This CDR3 reads CAISEDLGTGASYEQYF. DNA for the CDR3: TGTGCCATCAGTGAGGATTTGGGGACAGGGGCCTCCTACGAGCAGTACTTC.

The rearrangement links TRBV7-9 to TRBJ2-3; 9 bases align to TRBD2. CDR3 length equals 14 residues. After removal of 3 bases from V and 4 bases from J, the junction contained 2 bases not matched to a gene. Germline CDR1 is SEHNR and CDR2 is FQNEAQ (reference sequence). Here the CDR3 reads CASSFGGGADTQYF. The CDR3 nucleotides read TGTGCCAGCAGCTTTGGCGGGGGGGCAGATACGCAGTATTTT.

V is TRBV5-1 and J is TRBJ2-7; maybe TRBD2 (6 bases). Germline V gene data show CDR1 as SGHRS and CDR2 as YFSETQ. The CDR3 runs to 14 residues. V gave up 3 bases and J gave up 7 bases, with 17 bases separating them. CDR3 sequence: CASSSRGGGGEQYF. The CDR3 DNA reads TGCGCCAGCAGCTCCCGGGGAGGAGGTGGTGAGCAGTACTTC.

The chain couples TRBV7-2 to TRBJ1-6; the match to TRBD1 covers 7 bases. CDR1 is SGHTA, CDR2 FQGNSA, per germline. This CDR3 contains 15 residues. Trimming cost V 0 bases and J 10 bases; bases outside gene matches: 6. CDR3 nucleotide sequence: TGTGCCAGCAGCTTAGCGAGACAGGGAGGATCACCCCTCCACTTT. This gives the protein CASSLARQGGSPLHF. The full variable domain, in which reference TRBV7-2 and TRBJ1-6 provide the parts outside the CDR3, is GAGVSQSPSNKVTEKGKDVELRCDPISGHTALYWYRQSLGQGLEFLIYFQGNSAPDKSGLPSDRFSAERTGGSVSTLTIQRTQQEDSAVYLCASSLARQGGSPLHFGNGTRLTVT.

The chain couples TRBV19 to TRBJ1-2, with 7 bases identical to TRBD1. This CDR3 has 14 residues. Germline V CDR1 and CDR2: LNHDA, SQIVND (reference sequence). V lost 4 bases and J lost 10; bases outside the gene matches: 12. The CDR3 nucleotides are TGTGCCAGTAGTACTACCCGGGACAGCGGTTACTACACCTTC. Translating it yields CASSTTRDSGYYTF.

As DNA, the CDR3 is TGTGCCAGCAGTCCCTACCAGGGTCGAAATACGCAGTATTTT. Protein: CASSPYQGRNTQYF. The chain uses TRBV27 and TRBJ2-3; D may be TRBD1 (5 bases). CDR3 length equals 14 residues. Per germline, CDR1 MNHEY and CDR2 SMNVEV (reference sequence). V lost 5 bases and J lost 7, with 16 bases in between.

The chain employs TRBV19 and TRBJ2-1; D is uncertain. V was pared by 7 bases and J by 0 bases, with 13 bases between. Germline V gene sequence: CDR1 LNHDA, CDR2 SQIVND (reference sequence). CDR3 size: 15 residues. The CDR3 spells CASKDRRSSYNEQFF. The CDR3 DNA reads TGTGCCAGTAAGGATCGGCGGAGCTCCTACAATGAGCAGTTCTTC. The full variable domain, with the rest looked up from reference TRBV19 and TRBJ2-1, is DGGITQSPKYLFRKEGQNVTLSCEQNLNHDAMYWYRQDPGQGLRLIYYSQIVNDFQKGDIAEGYSVSREKKESFPLTVTSAQKNPTAFYLCASKDRRSSYNEQFFGPGTRLTVL.

This clone has just a few counts. This sequence joins TRBV7-9 and TRBJ1-2; D gene uncertain. The length of the CDR3 is 14 residues. V lost 4 bases and J lost 3, with 12 bases in between. The V gene's germline CDR1 is SEHNR and CDR2 FQNEAQ (reference sequence). This CDR3 reads CASSSHVSDYGYTF. The DNA for the CDR3 is TGTGCCAGCAGCTCCCACGTATCGGACTATGGCTACACCTTC.

The V and J genes are TRBV5-4 and TRBJ1-2; possible D gene TRBD1, 5 bases. Between the trimmed V and J ends, which lost 3 bases and 5 bases, there was a span of 17 bases. The CDR3 loop spans 15 amino acids. CDR1 and CDR2 (germline): SGHNT, YYREEE (reference sequence). The CDR3 protein is CASSYPTAGRYGYTF. The CDR3 region has the DNA TGTGCCAGCAGCTACCCGACAGCGGGTCGATATGGCTACACCTTC.

A few counts support this clone. The genes are TRBV12-5 and TRBJ2-1; 8 nucleotides align to TRBD1. From germline, CDR1 is LGHNT and CDR2 FRNRAP. J was trimmed by 9 bases and V by 1 base; bases with no gene match: 14. This CDR3 contains 17 residues. CDR3 sequence: CASGLDTTGTGFFEQFF. CDR3 DNA sequence: TGTGCTAGTGGTTTGGATACGACCGGGACAGGTTTTTTTGAGCAGTTCTTC.

This clone showed up just once. The chain employs TRBV6-6 and TRBJ1-1; 9 nucleotides align to TRBD1. The junction had 7 bases not matched to a gene; V was cut back by 4 bases and J by 4 bases. In germline, CDR1 is MNHNY, CDR2 SVGAGI (reference sequence). The CDR3 is made up of 15 amino acids. The CDR3 region has the DNA TGTGCCAGCAGTTCCTCGACAGGGGGGACCACTGAAGCTTTCTTT. Translation: CASSSSTGGTTEAFF.

This chain connects TRBV6-5 to TRBJ2-7; 7 nucleotides match TRBD1. The CDR3 covers 15 residues. Germline CDR1 MNHEY, CDR2 SVGAGI. Germline trimming cut 4 bases from V and 2 bases from J; bases unmatched to any gene: 8. The CDR3 reads CASSSPGQLPYEQYF. The CDR3 nucleotides read TGTGCCAGCAGTTCTCCGGGACAGCTCCCCTACGAGCAGTACTTC.

A single count supports this clone. The genes are TRBV7-2 and TRBJ1-4; weak D call: TRBD1 (5 bases). The V gene lost 5 bases and the J gene lost 12 bases, with 19 bases spanning the gap. CDR3 length equals 14 residues. Germline CDR1 is SGHTA and CDR2 is FQGNSA. Written as DNA, the CDR3 is TGTGCCAGCAGCCTAGGCAGAAACCGGGGGGAACTGTTTTTT. It codes for CASSLGRNRGELFF.

This clone was seen a handful of times. V usage is TRBV7-9 and J usage is TRBJ2-5, with 10 positions matching TRBD2. The germline V gene has CDR1 SEHNR and CDR2 FQNEAQ (reference sequence). There are 17 residues in the CDR3. Trimming at V came to 4 bases and at J to 2 bases, leaving 10 bases not matched to a gene. The CDR3 reads CASSSPSGGPKQETQYF. CDR3 coding DNA: TGTGCCAGCAGCTCTCCTAGCGGGGGCCCTAAACAAGAGACCCAGTACTTC.

For the CDR3, the DNA is TGTGCCAGCTCACCCAGGGTATGGGACAATGAGCAGTTCTTC. It translates to CASSPRVWDNEQFF. The chain uses TRBV18 and TRBJ2-1; D is possibly TRBD1 (5 bases). Germline CDR1 is KGHSH and CDR2 is LQKENI. The CDR3 covers 14 residues. Between the trimmed V and J ends, which lost 3 bases and 5 bases, there was a span of 11 bases.

V is TRBV6-6 and J is TRBJ1-5, with D tentatively TRBD1 (6 bases). The CDR3 is made up of 14 amino acids. Germline V gene data show CDR1 as MNHNY and CDR2 as SVGAGI (reference sequence). The V gene lost 4 bases and the J gene lost 6 bases, with 13 bases spanning the gap. The CDR3 sequence is CASSSQGSGQPQHF. For the CDR3, the DNA is TGTGCCAGCAGTTCTCAGGGGTCCGGTCAGCCCCAGCATTTT.

The chain employs TRBV6-5 and TRBJ1-1; D is possibly TRBD1 (6 bases). The CDR3 is 15 residues long. Looked up from germline, CDR1 is MNHEY and CDR2 is SVGAGI. V was cut by 6 bases and J by 5 bases, with 19 bases left in between. The CDR3 nucleotides read TGTGCCAGCAGCTCACATCCGGGCCAGGGGACTGAAGCTTTCTTT. This translates into CASSSHPGQGTEAFF.

This clone was counted once. This chain connects TRBV19 to TRBJ2-6; D possibly corresponds to TRBD1 (6 bases). The germline CDR1 and CDR2 sequences are LNHDA and SQIVND (reference sequence). The CDR3 is 16 amino acids. V gave up 6 bases and J gave up 1 base, with 13 bases separating them. The CDR3 coding sequence is TGTGCCAGTAGCTCTACGACAGGTTCTGGGGCCAACGTCCTGACTTTC. This gives the protein CASSSTTGSGANVLTF.

This clone appeared a single time. J is TRBJ1-1 and V is TRBV7-2; TRBD1 aligns across 12 bases. The junction had 9 bases not matched to a gene; V was cut back by 5 bases and J by 11 bases. Looked up from germline, CDR1 is SGHTA and CDR2 is FQGNSA. This CDR3 spans 14 amino acids. The chain's CDR3 is CASSRTGQGAGAFF. The CDR3 nucleotides are TGTGCCAGCAGCCGAACGGGACAGGGGGCTGGCGCTTTCTTT.

This clone showed up just a few times. The chain carries TRBV5-1 and TRBJ2-5; D is unclear. The germline V and J ends were trimmed by 0 bases and 5 bases, with 14 bases remaining between them. CDR1 and CDR2 (germline): SGHRS, YFSETQ. This CDR3 has 15 amino acids. The CDR3 loop is CASSLASLRGETQYF. For the CDR3, the DNA is TGCGCCAGCAGCTTGGCCAGTCTGCGCGGTGAGACCCAGTACTTC.

Comment on this clone: A read error may produce the germline difference seen at one junction end. The genes are TRBV5-6 and TRBJ1-5; 11 bases line up with TRBD1. Germline V gene sequence: CDR1 SGHDT, CDR2 YYEEEE. The CDR3 extends over 12 amino acids. CDR3 residues: CASSLGGTGGTF. Here the CDR3 DNA reads TGTGCCAGCAGCCTGGGTGGGACAGGGGGAACTTTT.

The chain couples TRBV4-1 to TRBJ1-1; tentative D call: TRBD1 (5 bases). Per the germline V gene, CDR1 is MGHRA and CDR2 is YSYEKL. The CDR3 length is 15 residues. V was pared by 4 bases and J by 2 bases, with 14 bases between. The CDR3 sequence: CASSPGPQGNTEAFF. CDR3 sequence (DNA): TGCGCCAGCAGCCCGGGCCCGCAGGGCAACACTGAAGCTTTCTTT.

This rearrangement joins TRBV20-1 to TRBJ2-1; 7 nucleotides agree with TRBD1. Germline CDR1 DFQATT, CDR2 SNEGSKA (reference sequence). CDR3 length: 11 amino acids. The V gene end was trimmed by 6 bases and the J gene end by 4 bases; junction bases not matched to a gene: 0. The CDR3 DNA is TGCAGTGCACAGGGGTACAATGAGCAGTTCTTC. Its protein is CSAQGYNEQFF.

The chain has TRBV5-1 and TRBJ2-7; D unclear. The germline V and J ends were trimmed by 1 base and 7 bases, with 9 bases remaining between them. The germline gives CDR1 SGHRS, CDR2 YFSETQ. The CDR3 extends over 12 amino acids. This CDR3 reads CASSLNAREQYF. The CDR3 DNA reads as TGCGCCAGCAGCTTGAATGCTAGGGAGCAGTACTTC.

This chain links TRBV27 with TRBJ2-5; 9 nucleotides line up with TRBD2. The V and J ends lost 5 bases and 5 bases, in that order; junction bases with no gene match: 12. Looked up from germline, CDR1 is MNHEY and CDR2 is SMNVEV (reference sequence). The CDR3 is 16 residues long. CDR3 region: CASSKLAGARRETQYF. In DNA, the CDR3 is TGTGCCAGCAGTAAACTAGCGGGCGCTCGCCGGGAGACCCAGTACTTC.

The chain is built from TRBV4-1 and TRBJ2-5; a weak D match, TRBD1 (5 bases). Germline lookup yields CDR1 MGHRA and CDR2 YSYEKL. V was shortened by 6 bases and J by 5 bases, with 10 bases between the two germline ends. This CDR3 is built from 12 residues. CDR3 sequence: CASSPGLETQYF. CDR3 DNA: TGCGCCAGCAGTCCAGGGTTGGAGACCCAGTACTTC.

The chain links TRBV15 to TRBJ2-1; 8 bases match TRBD1. From germline, CDR1 is LNHNV and CDR2 YYDKDF (reference sequence). The CDR3 contains 14 residues. The V segment lost 8 bases and the J segment 6 bases; nucleotides outside the gene matches: 9. The CDR3 bases are TGTGCCACCTTAGGACAGGGCGGGATCAATGAGCAGTTCTTC. This gives the protein CATLGQGGINEQFF.

This chain uses TRBV5-4 with TRBJ2-7; D gene unclear. CDR3 length equals 13 residues. V was shortened by 4 bases and J by 2 bases, with 10 bases between the two germline ends. CDR1 is SGHNT and CDR2 is YYREEE in the germline V gene (reference sequence). CDR3 sequence: CASSRFGPYEQYF. The CDR3 DNA reads as TGTGCCAGCAGCCGTTTTGGGCCCTACGAGCAGTACTTC. Filled out from reference TRBV5-4 and TRBJ2-7, the complete variable domain reads ETGVTQSPTHLIKTRGQQVTLRCSSQSGHNTVSWYQQALGQGPQFIFQYYREEENGRGNFPPRFSGLQFPNYSSELNVNALELDDSALYLCASSRFGPYEQYFGPGTRLTVT.

The rearrangement joins TRBV19 to TRBJ2-3, with no clear D. Looked up from germline, CDR1 is LNHDA and CDR2 is SQIVND (reference sequence). Trimming took off 3 bases at V and 2 bases at J, with 15 bases between the two ends. CDR3 size: 16 residues. This CDR3 is CASSIDGSPYTDTQYF. For the CDR3, the DNA is TGTGCCAGTAGTATTGACGGGTCCCCGTACACAGATACGCAGTATTTT.

The gene calls are TRBV9 and TRBJ1-6; weak D call: TRBD1 (5 bases). The V and J ends lost 7 bases and 6 bases respectively, with 17 bases between them. Germline-derived CDR1 and CDR2 are SGDLS and YYNGEE. The CDR3 consists of 15 residues. The CDR3 is CASDSSDKANSPLHF. CDR3 nucleotides: TGTGCCAGCGACTCCTCGGACAAGGCTAATTCACCCCTCCACTTT. Full variable domain (rest looked up from reference TRBV9 and TRBJ1-6): DSGVTQTPKHLITATGQRVTLRCSPRSGDLSVYWYQQSLDQGLQFLIQYYNGEERAKGNILERFSAQQFPDLHSELNLSSLELGDSALYFCASDSSDKANSPLHFGNGTRLTVT.